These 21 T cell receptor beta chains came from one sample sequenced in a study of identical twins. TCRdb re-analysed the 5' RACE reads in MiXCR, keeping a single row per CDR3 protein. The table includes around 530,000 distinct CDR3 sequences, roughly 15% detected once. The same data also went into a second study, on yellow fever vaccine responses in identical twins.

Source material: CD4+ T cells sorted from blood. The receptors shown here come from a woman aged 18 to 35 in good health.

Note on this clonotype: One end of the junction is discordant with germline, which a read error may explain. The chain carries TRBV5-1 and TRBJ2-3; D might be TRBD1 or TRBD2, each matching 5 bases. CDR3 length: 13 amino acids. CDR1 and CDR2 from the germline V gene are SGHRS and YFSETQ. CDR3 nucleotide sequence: TGCGCCAGCAGCTGGGAACCGGGGCCAACTGCGGAATTT. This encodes CASSWEPGPTAEF.

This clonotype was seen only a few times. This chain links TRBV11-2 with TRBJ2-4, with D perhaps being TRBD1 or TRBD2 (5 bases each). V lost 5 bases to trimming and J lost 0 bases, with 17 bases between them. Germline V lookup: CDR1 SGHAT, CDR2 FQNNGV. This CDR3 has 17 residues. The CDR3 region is CASSQGGLTIAKNIQYF. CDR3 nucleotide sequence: TGTGCCAGCAGCCAGGGTGGACTCACCATAGCCAAAAACATTCAGTACTTC. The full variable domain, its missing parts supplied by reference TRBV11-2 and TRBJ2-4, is EAGVAQSPRYKIIEKRQSVAFWCNPISGHATLYWYQQILGQGPKLLIQFQNNGVVDDSQLPKDRFSAERLKGVDSTLKIQPAKLEDSAVYLCASSQGGLTIAKNIQYFGAGTRLSVL.

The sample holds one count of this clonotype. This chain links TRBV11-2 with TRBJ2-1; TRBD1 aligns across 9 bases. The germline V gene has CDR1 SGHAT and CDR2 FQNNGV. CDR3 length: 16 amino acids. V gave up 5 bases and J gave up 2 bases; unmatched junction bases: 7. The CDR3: CASSPMTGGTYNEQFF. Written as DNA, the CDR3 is TGTGCCAGCAGCCCCATGACAGGGGGAACCTACAATGAGCAGTTCTTC.

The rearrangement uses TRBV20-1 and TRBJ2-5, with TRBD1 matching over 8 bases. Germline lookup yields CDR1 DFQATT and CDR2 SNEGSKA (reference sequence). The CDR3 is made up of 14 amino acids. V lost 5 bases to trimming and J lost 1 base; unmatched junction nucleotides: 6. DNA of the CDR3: TGCAGTGCTCGCCCAGGGGGCGCCCAAGAGACCCAGTACTTC. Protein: CSARPGGAQETQYF.

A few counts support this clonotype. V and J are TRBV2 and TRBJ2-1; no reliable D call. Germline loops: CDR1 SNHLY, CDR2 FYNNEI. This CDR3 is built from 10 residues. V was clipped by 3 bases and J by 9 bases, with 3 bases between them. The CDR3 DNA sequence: TGTGCCAGCAGTGATTTTGAGCAGTTCTTC. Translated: CASSDFEQFF.

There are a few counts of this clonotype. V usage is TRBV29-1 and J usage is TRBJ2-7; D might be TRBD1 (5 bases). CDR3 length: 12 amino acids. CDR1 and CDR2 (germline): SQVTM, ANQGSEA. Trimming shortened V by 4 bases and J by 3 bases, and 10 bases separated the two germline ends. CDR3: CSVGDRHYEQYF. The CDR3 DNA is TGCAGCGTTGGTGACAGACACTACGAGCAGTACTTC.

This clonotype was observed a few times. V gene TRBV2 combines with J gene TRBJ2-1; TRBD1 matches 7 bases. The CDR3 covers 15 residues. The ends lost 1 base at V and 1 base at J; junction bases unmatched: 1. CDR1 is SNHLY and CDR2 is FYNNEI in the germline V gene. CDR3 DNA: TGTGCCAGCAGTGAAGAGACAGGGTCCTACAATGAGCAGTTCTTC. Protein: CASSEETGSYNEQFF.

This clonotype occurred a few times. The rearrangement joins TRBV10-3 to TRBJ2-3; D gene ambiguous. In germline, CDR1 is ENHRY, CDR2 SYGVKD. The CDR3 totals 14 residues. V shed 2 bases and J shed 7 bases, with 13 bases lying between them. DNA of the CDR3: TGTGCCATCAGTGAGATAGCAGATTTTAATACGCAGTATTTT. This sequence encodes CAISEIADFNTQYF.

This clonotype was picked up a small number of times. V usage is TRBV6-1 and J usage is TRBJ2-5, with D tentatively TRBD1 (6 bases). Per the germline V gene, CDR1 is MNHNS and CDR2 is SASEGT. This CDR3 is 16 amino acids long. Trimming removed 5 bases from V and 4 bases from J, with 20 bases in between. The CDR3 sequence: CASSLKGVVSLETQYF. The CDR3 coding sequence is TGTGCCAGCAGTCTGAAGGGGGTCGTGAGTCTAGAGACCCAGTACTTC.

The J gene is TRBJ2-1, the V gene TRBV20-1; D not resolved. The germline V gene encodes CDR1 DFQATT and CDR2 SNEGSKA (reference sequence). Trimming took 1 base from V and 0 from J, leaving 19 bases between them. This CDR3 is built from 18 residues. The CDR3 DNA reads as TGCAGTGCTAGAGGCAAGCCCCTCGCGGCGGACTCCTACAATGAGCAGTTCTTC. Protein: CSARGKPLAADSYNEQFF.

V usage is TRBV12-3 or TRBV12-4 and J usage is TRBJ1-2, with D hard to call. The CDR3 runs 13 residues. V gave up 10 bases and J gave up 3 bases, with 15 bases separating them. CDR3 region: CATGEGWDYGYTF. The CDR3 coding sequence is TGTGCCACTGGGGAAGGGTGGGACTATGGCTACACCTTC.

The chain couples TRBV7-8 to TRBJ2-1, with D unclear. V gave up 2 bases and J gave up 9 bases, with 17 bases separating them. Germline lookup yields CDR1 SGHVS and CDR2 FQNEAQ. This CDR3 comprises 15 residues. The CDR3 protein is CASSLSRSLVGEQFF. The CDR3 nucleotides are TGTGCCAGCAGCTTAAGTCGTTCGCTAGTCGGTGAGCAGTTCTTC.

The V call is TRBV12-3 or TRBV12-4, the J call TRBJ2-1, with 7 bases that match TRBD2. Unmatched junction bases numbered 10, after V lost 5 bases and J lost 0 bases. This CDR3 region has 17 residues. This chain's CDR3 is CASSTSSGTSSYNEQFF. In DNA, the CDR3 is TGTGCCAGCAGTACATCTAGCGGTACCAGCTCCTACAATGAGCAGTTCTTC.

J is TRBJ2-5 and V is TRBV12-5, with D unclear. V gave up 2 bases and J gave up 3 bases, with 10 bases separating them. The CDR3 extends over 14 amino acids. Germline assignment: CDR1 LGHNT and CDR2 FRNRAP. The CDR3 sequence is CASGLLGREETQYF. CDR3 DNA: TGTGCTAGTGGTTTGTTGGGAAGGGAAGAGACCCAGTACTTC.

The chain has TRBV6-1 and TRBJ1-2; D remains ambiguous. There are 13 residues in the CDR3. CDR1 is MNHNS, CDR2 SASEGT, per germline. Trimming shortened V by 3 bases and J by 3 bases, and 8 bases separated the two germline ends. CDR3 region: CASSEMGDYGYTF. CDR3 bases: TGTGCCAGCAGTGAGATGGGTGACTATGGCTACACCTTC.

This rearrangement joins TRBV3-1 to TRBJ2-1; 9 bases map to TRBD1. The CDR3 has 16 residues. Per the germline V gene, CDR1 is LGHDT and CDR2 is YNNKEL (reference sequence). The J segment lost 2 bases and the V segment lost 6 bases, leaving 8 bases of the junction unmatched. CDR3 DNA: TGTGCCAGCAGTTTTACGGGACAGGGCCCCTACAATGAGCAGTTCTTC. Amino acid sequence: CASSFTGQGPYNEQFF.

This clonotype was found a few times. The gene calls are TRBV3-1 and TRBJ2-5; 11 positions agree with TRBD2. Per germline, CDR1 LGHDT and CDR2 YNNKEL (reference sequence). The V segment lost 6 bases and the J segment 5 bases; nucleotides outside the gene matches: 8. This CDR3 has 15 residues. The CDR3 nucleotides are TGTGCCAGCAGGGCCACTAGCGGGAGATTGGAGACCCAGTACTTC. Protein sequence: CASRATSGRLETQYF.

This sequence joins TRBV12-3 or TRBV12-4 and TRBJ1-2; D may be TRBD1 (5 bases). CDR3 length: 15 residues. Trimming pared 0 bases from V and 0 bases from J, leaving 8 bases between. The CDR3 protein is CASSLAGRTNYGYTF. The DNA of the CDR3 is TGTGCCAGCAGTTTAGCGGGACGGACTAACTATGGCTACACCTTC.

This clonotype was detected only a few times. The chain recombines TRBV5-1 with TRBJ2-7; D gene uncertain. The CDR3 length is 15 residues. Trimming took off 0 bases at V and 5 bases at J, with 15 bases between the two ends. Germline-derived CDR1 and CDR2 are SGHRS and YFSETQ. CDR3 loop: CASSLAIFGGDEQYV. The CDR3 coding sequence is TGCGCCAGCAGCTTGGCCATTTTCGGCGGAGACGAGCAGTACGTC.

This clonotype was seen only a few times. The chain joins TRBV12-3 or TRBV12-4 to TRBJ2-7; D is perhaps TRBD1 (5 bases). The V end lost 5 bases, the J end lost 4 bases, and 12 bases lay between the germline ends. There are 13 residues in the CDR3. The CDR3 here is CASSKLPGYEQYF. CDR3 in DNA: TGTGCCAGCAGTAAACTCCCAGGGTACGAGCAGTACTTC.

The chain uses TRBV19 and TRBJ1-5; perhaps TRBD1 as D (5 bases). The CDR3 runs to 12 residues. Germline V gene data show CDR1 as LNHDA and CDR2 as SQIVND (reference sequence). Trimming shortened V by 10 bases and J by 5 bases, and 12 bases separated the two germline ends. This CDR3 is CATDVGDQPQHF. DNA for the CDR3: TGTGCCACTGACGTAGGGGATCAGCCCCAGCATTTT. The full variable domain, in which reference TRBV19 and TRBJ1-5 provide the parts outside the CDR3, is DGGITQSPKYLFRKEGQNVTLSCEQNLNHDAMYWYRQDPGQGLRLIYYSQIVNDFQKGDIAEGYSVSREKKESFPLTVTSAQKNPTAFYLCATDVGDQPQHFGDGTRLSIL.